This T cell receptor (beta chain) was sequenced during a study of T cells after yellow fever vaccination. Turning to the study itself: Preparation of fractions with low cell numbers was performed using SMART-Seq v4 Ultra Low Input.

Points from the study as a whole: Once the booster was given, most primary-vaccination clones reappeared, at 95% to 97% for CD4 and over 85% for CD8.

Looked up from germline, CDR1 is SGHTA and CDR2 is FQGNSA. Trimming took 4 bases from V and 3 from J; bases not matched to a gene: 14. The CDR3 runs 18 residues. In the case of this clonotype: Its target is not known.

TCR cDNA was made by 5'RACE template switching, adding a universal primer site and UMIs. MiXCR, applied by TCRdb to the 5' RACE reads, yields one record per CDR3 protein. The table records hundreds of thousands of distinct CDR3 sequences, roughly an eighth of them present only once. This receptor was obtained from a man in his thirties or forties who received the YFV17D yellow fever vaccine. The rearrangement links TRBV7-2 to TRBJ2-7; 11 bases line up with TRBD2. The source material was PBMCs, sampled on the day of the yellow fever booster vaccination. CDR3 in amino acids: CASSSASVYSGRGYEQYF. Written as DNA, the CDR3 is TGTGCCAGCAGCTCAGCGAGCGTTTATAGCGGGAGGGGCTACGAGCAGTACTTC.